This T cell receptor (beta chain) came from a study of cytomegalovirus exposure and HLA in healthy donors (dated by TCRdb to about 2017). Context from the whole study: According to an earlier analysis of a few hundred of the donors, about 190 million T cells yielded some 120 million unique TCR beta sequences and about 300 Gb of sequence data. Using immunosequencing, the study profiled T cell repertoires from about 610 subjects and related those repertoires to cytomegalovirus serostatus. Besides the first cohort of roughly 700 subjects, a separate validation cohort made up of 120 different subjects was used. The study was designed to test whether signatures of past pathogen exposure could be identified by cataloging public T cell receptors. Across around 400 genotyped donors of the cohort, an average of approximately 200,000 unique TCR beta nucleotide sequences per donor were sequenced, and roughly 17% of those sequences were non-productive. Because of strong linkage in the cohort, a few DR-DQ haplotypes were treated as single units for association and clustering. An earlier analysis of some 600 of the donors applied high-throughput TCR beta sequencing to assess whether each TCR beta V gene segment acted as functional or pseudogenic. Both class I and class II loci were covered by HLA typing, at four-digit resolution. To study patterns of TCR occurrence, a later analysis re-analyzed previously published TCR beta repertoires from 600 to 750 donors and added high-resolution HLA genotyping. To predict cytomegalovirus infection status, the study brought together high-throughput TCR immunosequencing, statistical association of individual TCRs with disease status, and machine learning. Alongside the repertoire data, information on donor age, sex, ethnicity and CMV serostatus was compiled. A later genetic analysis took genome-wide SNP genotypes for about three fifths of the 666 donors and used that subset as a discovery cohort. An early release that covered about 600 HLA-typed donors contained approximately 320 gigabases of sequencing data and about 93 million unique TCR sequences. Among the roughly 380 genotyped donors, around 81% belonged to the genetic ancestry cluster associated with self-reported Caucasian donors. Rather than drawing on any new phenotypic data, the later analysis identified candidate immune exposures from TCR beta sequences and the way those sequences occurred across donors. Typing coverage varied by locus: about 620-640 donors for A, B, C, DRB1 and DQB1; around 560 for DQA1; approximately 570 for DPA1; roughly 470 for DPB1. Every discovery cohort repertoire had been produced on one sequencing platform.

Regarding this clone: This clone's antigen is unknown. No base-level quality is on record; no much larger clone is a single base apart.

What the study reported, not specific to this receptor: Linkage disequilibrium might explain the correlated functional status among segregating V segments, but an unknown experimental factor could not be ruled out. A further reported finding was that TCR beta sequences accurately predicted the HLA-A and HLA-B alleles for most subjects in the first cohort. Because counts were too low, seventeen rarely observed V segments, including chromosome 9 orphons, were excluded from the earlier analysis of under 650 of the donors. In vitro tests confirmed that three of the cytomegalovirus-associated TCR beta chains recognize cytomegalovirus antigens. In a later analysis, HLA-associated TCR beta chains showed more clonal expansion and lower generation probabilities than non-associated chains that were equally common. The authors suggested that the approach could potentially be extended to other disease states and immunological phenotypes. In an earlier analysis of some 500 of the donors, most TCR beta V segments were observed in productive rearrangements about 90% or about 30% of the time, broadly matching IMGT annotations. Presence/absence analyses assumed roughly uniform sequencing depth across donors, an assumption that may not hold. Specific HLA alleles were associated with over 15,000 TCR beta sequences at a false discovery rate of 0.05 in a later analysis. Most TCR sequences were observed very rarely across donors, whereas some public TCRs were present in many individuals. The only immune exposure information available for the cohort was CMV serostatus. The cohort was sequenced for TCR beta chains only, and without alpha or paired-chain data the features that could be detected were limited. The study listed around 160 TCR beta chains as associated with cytomegalovirus. The sequencing pipeline was judged likely to have produced a cluster of highly shared sequence variants as a technical artifact. Some IMGT-functional V segments, including TRBV6-2 and TRBV6-3, could not be told apart with the 87-base-pair reads, so those segments were excluded. Assigning TCR associations to individual alleles was difficult when HLA alleles, especially DR and DQ, strongly co-occurred. In a later analysis, TCR association rates were found to vary across HLA loci, with the most associated TCRs seen for DRB1 alleles and the fewest for HLA-C alleles. According to a later analysis, most CMV-associated TCR beta chains appeared to be HLA-restricted, and the HLA associations seemed to be driven largely by CMV exposure. A later genetic analysis associated a missense DCLRE1C variant with V-gene and J-gene trimming of TCR beta chains, and an independent cohort replicated the association. HLA typing was unavailable for some donors at each locus, so association tests used only the typed subset. In both the original and validation cohorts, the classifier was reported to diagnose cytomegalovirus status with high specificity and sensitivity. In a later analysis, several top co-occurrence clusters were reported to appear linked to parvovirus B19, influenza, CMV and Epstein-Barr virus. In a later genetic analysis, fewer N-insertions in productive TCRs were reported among donors in an Asian-associated ancestry cluster than the roughly 640-donor mean.

From the cysteine up to the phenylalanine, the CDR3 has a length of 14 residues. Of all the DNA, just the CDR3 is kept, 42 bases in frame from base 1. The V end loses 6 bases and the J end loses 7 bases, and a stretch of 18 bases separates them. As encoded in the germline V gene, CDR1 is ENHRY while CDR2 is SYGVKD. The cohort comprised around 700 healthy bone marrow donors. At the time of sampling, all cohort members were nominally healthy, though unrecorded immune exposures were likely present. The donor was CMV seropositive and belonged to the group of more than 250 seropositive cohort members. Every donor gave a peripheral blood sample, and the peripheral blood mononuclear cells from that sample were used for TCR beta sequencing. The Qiagen DNeasy Blood Extraction Kit was used to extract genomic DNA from the blood cell samples. Receptor amplification or capture employed the immunoSEQ multiplex PCR assay. For the multiplex PCR, a mixture combining 60 forward primers for TCR Vbeta segments and 13 reverse primers for TCR Jbeta segments was used. The CDR3 region of rearranged TCR beta genes was amplified from genomic DNA by a multiplex PCR assay. On the Illumina HiSeq System, the amplified TCR beta libraries were sequenced as 87-base-pair reads. The paper's data handling went like this. A later analysis counted about 82 million unique TCR beta chains across the 550 to 700 repertoires, and roughly 11 million of these chains were shared by at least two donors. Raw reads were error-corrected and collapsed into unique sequences with a nearest-neighbor algorithm that merged closely related sequences to remove PCR and sequencing errors. Alignment of CDR3 sequences to IMGT reference sequences was used to assign V, D and J gene segments. Each retained sequence needed at least a six-nucleotide match to both a V gene segment and a J gene segment. Rearrangements were called productive when the CDR3 lacked stop codons and stayed in frame with V and J; all others were non-productive. CDR3 was defined by IMGT convention, running from the second conserved V-encoded cysteine to the conserved J-encoded phenylalanine. Sequences without an unambiguous match to a single V gene segment were excluded from the earlier analysis of a few hundred of the donors. An earlier analysis of 587 of the donors classified V segments as functional when productive rearrangements were above 56.7% and as segregating when the standard deviation between donors was above 5%. A statistical classification framework was developed to diagnose cytomegalovirus status using the catalog of TCR beta chain sequences. V and J gene assignment, in a later analysis, came from comparing TCR nucleotide sequences with IMGT/GENE-DB human TR gene sequences. In a later analysis, CDR3 sequences and most-parsimonious VDJ recombination scenarios were assigned using the TCRdist pipeline. In a later analysis, every TCR beta chain was defined by the combination of its CDR3 amino acid sequence and its V-gene family, and reads without a unique V-gene family were dropped. A later analysis removed 600 or so highly shared, low-generation-probability nucleotide sequences to deal with suspected cross-contamination and a sequencing artifact. A later analysis calculated a clonal expansion index for each public chain from normalized within-repertoire ranks of inferred template counts. In a later analysis, generation probabilities were computed with a VDJ recombination model fitted to out-of-frame rearrangements, and the resulting probabilities were checked against IGoR. In a later analysis, hypergeometric tests were used to score TCR-TCR, TCR-HLA and TCR-CMV co-occurrence, with a repertoire-size bias correction applied to TCR pairs. To estimate false discovery rates, a later analysis permuted the HLA or CMV assignments 20 times. In a later analysis, co-occurring TCRs were grouped using DBSCAN, with TCRdist sequence similarity added in when clustering inside HLA-allele-positive subsets. Co-occurrence clustering excluded repertoires with fewer than 30,000 or more than 120,000 public chains, plus five with anomalous nucleotide sharing. The table comes from immuneACCESS by way of TCRdb, which keeps in-frame sequences with V and J called. Part of the clones is missing from these tables; in studies checked, under half for an unresolved V gene and the rest for unknown reasons. That table is the source of V, J and clone size, and D and trimming were worked out from the DNA. Present in this sample are some 120,000 clones, approximately 85% of which were seen just once. Clones ranked in the top ten supply about 7% of the sample.

This clonotype was obtained from a woman in her twenties or thirties in good health and CMV-seropositive. The chain joins TRBV10-3 to TRBJ1-1; possibly the D gene is TRBD1, per 5 matching bases. The sample was PBMCs. The CDR3 sequence is CAISAGPSRGEAFF. In nucleotides, the sequence is TGTGCCATCAGCGCGGGACCCTCTAGGGGTGAAGCTTTCTTT.